The 20 T cell receptor beta chains given below trace back to one sample, sequenced in a study of blood T cell repertoires in COVID-19. Measured with immunoSEQ multiplex PCR; TCRdb has only the in-frame clones, and not every one. The table records around 26,000 clones, about 80% of them present only once. The source material was peripheral blood. These receptors came from an elderly man with active or convalescent COVID-19.

The CDR3 DNA reads TGTGCCAGCTCTCTATCGACGGGGGACGAGCAGTACTTC. It is translated as CASSLSTGDEQYF. The V gene is TRBV18, the J gene TRBJ2-7; TRBD2 might be the D (6 bases). Trimming took 6 bases from V and 5 from J, leaving 14 bases between them. This CDR3 spans 13 amino acids. Germline V gene sequence: CDR1 KGHSH, CDR2 LQKENI.

The rearrangement uses TRBV2 and TRBJ1-5; 7 bases agree with TRBD1. J gave up 7 bases and V 6 bases, and 9 bases lay outside the gene matches. Germline V CDR1 and CDR2: SNHLY, FYNNEI. This CDR3 spans 14 amino acids. This chain's CDR3 is CASSETGKGQPQHF. The CDR3, as DNA: TGTGCCAGCAGCGAGACAGGGAAGGGGCAGCCCCAGCATTTT.

The gene calls are TRBV7-9 and TRBJ1-1; possible D gene TRBD1, 6 bases. The CDR3 is made up of 12 amino acids. In germline, CDR1 is SEHNR, CDR2 FQNEAQ (reference sequence). V was cut by 1 base and J by 11 bases, with 11 bases left in between. CDR3 nucleotide sequence: TGTGCCAGCAGCTTAGACGGGAGGGGGGCTTTCTTT. Translated, it gives CASSLDGRGAFF.

This rearrangement joins TRBV6-1 to TRBJ2-1; 13 bases are a match to TRBD2. Looked up from germline, CDR1 is MNHNS and CDR2 is SASEGT. This CDR3 has 15 amino acids. Trimming removed 1 base from V and 9 bases from J; junction bases left unmatched: 3. In nucleotides, the CDR3 is TGTGCCAGCAGTGAAGTGACTAGCGGGAGGACTGAGCAGTTCTTC. Its protein product is CASSEVTSGRTEQFF.

The chain combines TRBV10-3 with TRBJ2-1, with 13 bases fitting TRBD2. This CDR3 contains 16 residues. Germline CDR1 reads ENHRY; CDR2 reads SYGVKD. J was trimmed by 4 bases and V by 2 bases; bases with no gene match: 2. The CDR3 sequence: CAISEGTSGVYNEQFF. CDR3 coding DNA: TGTGCCATCAGTGAGGGGACTAGCGGGGTTTACAATGAGCAGTTCTTC.

The J gene is TRBJ1-2, the V gene TRBV5-4, with TRBD1 matching over 7 bases. Trimming at V came to 4 bases and at J to 4 bases, leaving 7 bases not matched to a gene. Germline-derived CDR1 and CDR2 are SGHNT and YYREEE (reference sequence). The CDR3 has 14 amino acids. This CDR3 reads CASSISTGFYGYTF. The DNA of the CDR3 is TGTGCCAGCAGCATCTCGACAGGGTTCTATGGCTACACCTTC.

The CDR3 region is CASSQDLAGGETQYF. CDR3 DNA: TGTGCCAGCAGCCAAGACCTAGCGGGAGGGGAGACCCAGTACTTC. The rearrangement joins TRBV4-2 to TRBJ2-5; 12 nucleotides line up with TRBD2. J lost 5 bases, V lost 0 bases, and 1 base had no gene match. The V gene's germline CDR1 is LGHNA and CDR2 YNFKEQ. The length of the CDR3 is 15 residues.

The chain is built from TRBV5-4 and TRBJ2-7, with 13 bases matching TRBD2. The germline CDR1 and CDR2 sequences are SGHNT and YYREEE (reference sequence). CDR3 size: 16 residues. Trimming cost V 3 bases and J 4 bases; bases outside gene matches: 7. The CDR3 nucleotides read TGTGCCAGCAGCTCAGGGACTAGCGGGATTTGGTACGAGCAGTACTTC. Protein product: CASSSGTSGIWYEQYF.

This clone appeared a few times. The chain couples TRBV19 to TRBJ1-5; the match to TRBD1 covers 11 bases. The CDR3 is 15 amino acids. V dropped 5 bases and J dropped 6; count of bases not matched to a gene: 6. Germline V gene lookup returns CDR1 LNHDA and CDR2 SQIVND (reference sequence). The chain's CDR3 is CASSGQGARGQPQHF. In nucleotides, the CDR3 is TGTGCCAGTAGTGGACAGGGGGCGCGGGGTCAGCCCCAGCATTTT.

This chain uses TRBV11-2 with TRBJ1-1; 10 bases are a match to TRBD1. CDR1 is SGHAT, CDR2 FQNNGV, per germline. The CDR3 loop spans 15 amino acids. V shed 4 bases and J 7 bases; nucleotides not matched to a gene: 9. The CDR3 loop reads CASSSYGTGESEAFF. The CDR3 DNA is TGTGCCAGCAGCTCATACGGGACAGGGGAAAGTGAAGCTTTCTTT.

The chain uses TRBV7-9 and TRBJ1-2; 8 bases align to TRBD1. With V trimmed by 2 bases and J by 6 bases, 14 bases remained unmatched. Germline loops: CDR1 SEHNR, CDR2 FQNEAQ (reference sequence). This CDR3 has 17 amino acids. The chain's CDR3 is CASSLPGTGRFDHGYTF. CDR3 nucleotide sequence: TGTGCCAGCAGCTTACCCGGGACAGGAAGGTTCGATCATGGCTACACCTTC.

The V call is TRBV2, the J call TRBJ2-1; D perhaps matches TRBD2 (5 bases). This CDR3 has 13 residues. Germline V gene lookup returns CDR1 SNHLY and CDR2 FYNNEI. V was pared by 4 bases and J by 6 bases, with 10 bases between. CDR3 in amino acids: CASSALLGNEQFF. CDR3 nucleotides: TGTGCCAGCAGTGCTCTACTAGGCAATGAGCAGTTCTTC.

The V call is TRBV19, the J call TRBJ1-4, with 10 bases identical to TRBD1. Germline assignment: CDR1 LNHDA and CDR2 SQIVND (reference sequence). V shed 7 bases and J 7 bases; nucleotides not matched to a gene: 6. The CDR3 consists of 14 residues. Written as DNA, the CDR3 is TGTGCCAGTACCCCGACAGGGGGCAGTGAAAAACTGTTTTTT. It yields the protein CASTPTGGSEKLFF.

This sequence joins TRBV2 and TRBJ2-5; D gene ambiguous. The V gene lost 11 bases and the J gene lost 3 bases, with 16 bases spanning the gap. The CDR3 is made up of 13 amino acids. Germline values: CDR1 SNHLY, CDR2 FYNNEI. The CDR3 is CAGGTWREETQYF. Here the CDR3 DNA reads TGTGCCGGCGGCACGTGGAGAGAAGAGACCCAGTACTTC.

This clone has just a few counts. V usage is TRBV5-6 and J usage is TRBJ2-5, with a possible D match to TRBD2 (6 bases). Germline values: CDR1 SGHDT, CDR2 YYEEEE. The V gene lost 2 bases and the J gene lost 3 bases, with 20 bases spanning the gap. CDR3 size: 17 residues. CDR3 DNA: TGTGCCAGCAGCTTATTATTTAGACTAGAAGAGGAAGAGACCCAGTACTTC. This translates into CASSLLFRLEEEETQYF.

The chain employs TRBV5-1 and TRBJ2-7; 7 bases line up with TRBD1. CDR3 size: 15 residues. With V trimmed by 1 base and J by 2 bases, 6 bases remained unmatched. CDR1 and CDR2 from the germline V gene are SGHRS and YFSETQ. The DNA for the CDR3 is TGCGCCAGCAGCTTGTCGGGGACAGCCACCTACGAGCAGTACTTC. Translation: CASSLSGTATYEQYF.

The chain links TRBV6-5 to TRBJ2-1, with D possibly matching TRBD1 (6 bases). Germline CDR1 reads MNHEY; CDR2 reads SVGAGI. V dropped 5 bases and J dropped 7 bases, with 15 bases sitting between them. The CDR3 has 14 residues. CDR3 protein: CASSPWTEKNEQFF. The CDR3 DNA reads TGTGCCAGCAGTCCTTGGACAGAGAAAAATGAGCAGTTCTTC.

The rearrangement links TRBV6-5 to TRBJ2-3; D uncertain. CDR1 and CDR2 from the germline V gene are MNHEY and SVGAGI. The CDR3 has 14 residues. The V end was cut by 7 bases, the J end by 2 bases, with 13 bases between. The CDR3 reads CASTRLLVTDTQYF. The DNA of the CDR3 is TGTGCCAGCACAAGACTCCTAGTCACAGATACGCAGTATTTT.

This clone has only one observation. This chain uses TRBV6-1 with TRBJ1-5, with D perhaps TRBD1 (6 bases). CDR3 length: 13 amino acids. Per the germline V gene, CDR1 is MNHNS and CDR2 is SASEGT. Trimming cost V 3 bases and J 9 bases, with 12 bases left between them. The CDR3 reads CASSDTGQVPQHF. The CDR3 DNA sequence: TGTGCCAGCAGTGATACAGGGCAGGTGCCCCAGCATTTT.

The rearrangement links TRBV3-1 (or the pseudogene TRBV3-2) to TRBJ1-6; D remains ambiguous. Per germline, CDR1 LGHDT and CDR2 YNNKEL (reference sequence). This CDR3 contains 14 residues. The V end lost 4 bases, the J end lost 12 bases, and 16 bases lay between the germline ends. The CDR3 DNA is TGTGCCAGCAGCCTGGGAGGGATACGTGGACCCCTCCACTTT. It encodes CASSLGGIRGPLHF.